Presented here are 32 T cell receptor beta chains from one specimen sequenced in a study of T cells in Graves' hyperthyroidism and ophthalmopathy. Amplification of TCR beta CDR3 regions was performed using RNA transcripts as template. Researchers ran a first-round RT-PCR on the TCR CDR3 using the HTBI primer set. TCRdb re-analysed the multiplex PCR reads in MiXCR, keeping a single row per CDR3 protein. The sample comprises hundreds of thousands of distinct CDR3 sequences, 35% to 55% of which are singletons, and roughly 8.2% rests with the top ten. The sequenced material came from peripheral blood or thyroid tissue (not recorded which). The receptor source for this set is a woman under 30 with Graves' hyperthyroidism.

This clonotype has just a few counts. CDR3 residues: CASSMGGRQPQHF. The CDR3 DNA is TGTGCCAGTAGTATGGGGGGGCGTCAGCCCCAGCATTTT. The chain is built from TRBV19 and TRBJ1-5; possible D gene TRBD1, 6 bases. The CDR3 is 13 residues long. The V gene lost 3 bases and the J gene lost 6 bases, with 9 bases spanning the gap. The germline V gene has CDR1 LNHDA and CDR2 SQIVND (reference sequence). Full variable domain (outside the CDR3, taken from reference TRBV19 and TRBJ1-5): DGGITQSPKYLFRKEGQNVTLSCEQNLNHDAMYWYRQDPGQGLRLIYYSQIVNDFQKGDIAEGYSVSREKKESFPLTVTSAQKNPTAFYLCASSMGGRQPQHFGDGTRLSIL.

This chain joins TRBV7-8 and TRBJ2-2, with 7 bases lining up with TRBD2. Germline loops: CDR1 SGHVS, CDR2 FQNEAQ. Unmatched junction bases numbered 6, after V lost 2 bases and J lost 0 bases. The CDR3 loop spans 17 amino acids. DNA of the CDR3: TGTGCCAGCAGCTTAAATGGAGGGAGGGCGAACACCGGGGAGCTGTTTTTT. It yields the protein CASSLNGGRANTGELFF.

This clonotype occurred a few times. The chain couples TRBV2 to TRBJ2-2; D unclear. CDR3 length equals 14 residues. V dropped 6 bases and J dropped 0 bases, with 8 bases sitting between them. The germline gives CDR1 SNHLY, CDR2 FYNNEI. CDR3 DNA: TGTGCCAGCAGGGCGAAACCGAACACCGGGGAGCTGTTTTTT. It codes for CASRAKPNTGELFF.

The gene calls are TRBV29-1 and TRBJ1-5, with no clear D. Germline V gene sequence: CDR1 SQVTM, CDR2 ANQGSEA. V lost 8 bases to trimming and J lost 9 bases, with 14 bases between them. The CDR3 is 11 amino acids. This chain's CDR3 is CSLTRSGPQHF. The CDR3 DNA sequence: TGCAGCTTGACGCGCTCTGGGCCCCAGCATTTT.

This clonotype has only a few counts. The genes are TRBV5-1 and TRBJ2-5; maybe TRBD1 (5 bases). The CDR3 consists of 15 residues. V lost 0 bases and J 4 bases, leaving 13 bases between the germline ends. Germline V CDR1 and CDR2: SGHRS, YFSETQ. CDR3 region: CASSLAGHTRETQYF. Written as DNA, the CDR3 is TGCGCCAGCAGCTTGGCCGGACACACGAGAGAGACCCAGTACTTC.

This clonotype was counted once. DNA of the CDR3: TGTGCCATCACCAAAGATTGGGGGGGAGTGTTCACAGATACGCAGTATTTT. This gives the protein CAITKDWGGVFTDTQYF. This sequence joins TRBV10-3 and TRBJ2-3; TRBD2 aligns across 7 bases. CDR3 length equals 17 residues. Germline V lookup: CDR1 ENHRY, CDR2 SYGVKD. The V gene end was trimmed by 7 bases and the J gene end by 2 bases; junction bases not matched to a gene: 15.

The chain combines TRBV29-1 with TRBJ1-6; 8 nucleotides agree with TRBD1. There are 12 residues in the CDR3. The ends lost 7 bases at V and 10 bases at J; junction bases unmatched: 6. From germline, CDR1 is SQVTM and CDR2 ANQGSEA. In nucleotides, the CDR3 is TGCAGCGGTCTACAGGGGGGATCACCCCTCCACTTT. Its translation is CSGLQGGSPLHF.

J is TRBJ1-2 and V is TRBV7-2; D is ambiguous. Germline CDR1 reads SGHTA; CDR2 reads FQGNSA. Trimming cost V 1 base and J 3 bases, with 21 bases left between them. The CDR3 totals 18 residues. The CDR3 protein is CASSLGPRSSIRDYGYTF. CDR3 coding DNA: TGTGCCAGCAGCTTAGGACCTAGGTCATCTATTAGGGACTATGGCTACACCTTC.

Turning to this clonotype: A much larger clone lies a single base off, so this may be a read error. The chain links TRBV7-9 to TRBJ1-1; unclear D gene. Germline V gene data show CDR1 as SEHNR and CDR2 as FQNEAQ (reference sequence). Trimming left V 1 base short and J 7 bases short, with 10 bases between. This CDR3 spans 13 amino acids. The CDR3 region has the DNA TGTGCCAGCAGCTTAGAACGGTTCATTGAAGCTTTCTTT. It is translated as CASSLERFIEAFF.

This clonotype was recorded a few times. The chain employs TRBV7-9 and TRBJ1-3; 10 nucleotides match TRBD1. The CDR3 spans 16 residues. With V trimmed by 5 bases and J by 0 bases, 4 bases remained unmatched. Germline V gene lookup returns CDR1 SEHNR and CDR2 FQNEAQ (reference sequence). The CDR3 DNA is TGTGCCAGCAGCGGGACAGGGGCCCCCTCTGGAAACACCATATATTTT. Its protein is CASSGTGAPSGNTIYF.

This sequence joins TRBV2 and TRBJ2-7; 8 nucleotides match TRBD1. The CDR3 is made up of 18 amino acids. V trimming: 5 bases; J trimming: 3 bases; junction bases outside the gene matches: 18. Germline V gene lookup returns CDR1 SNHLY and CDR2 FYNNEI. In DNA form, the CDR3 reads TGTGCCAGCAGTTACTCAGTGACAGGGGATGCCTTACTCTACGAGCAGTACTTC. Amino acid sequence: CASSYSVTGDALLYEQYF.

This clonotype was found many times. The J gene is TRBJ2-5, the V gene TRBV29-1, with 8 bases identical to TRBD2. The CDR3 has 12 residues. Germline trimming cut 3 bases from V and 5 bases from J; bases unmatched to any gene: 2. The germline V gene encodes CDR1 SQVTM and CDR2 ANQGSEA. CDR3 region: CSVDSGGETQYF. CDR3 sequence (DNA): TGCAGCGTTGACTCGGGGGGGGAGACCCAGTACTTC.

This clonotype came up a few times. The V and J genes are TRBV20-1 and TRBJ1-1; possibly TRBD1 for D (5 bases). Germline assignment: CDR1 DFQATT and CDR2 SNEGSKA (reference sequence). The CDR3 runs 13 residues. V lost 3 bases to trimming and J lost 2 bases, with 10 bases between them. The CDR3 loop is CSASSTGNTEAFF. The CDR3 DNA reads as TGCAGTGCTAGTTCTACAGGTAACACTGAAGCTTTCTTT.

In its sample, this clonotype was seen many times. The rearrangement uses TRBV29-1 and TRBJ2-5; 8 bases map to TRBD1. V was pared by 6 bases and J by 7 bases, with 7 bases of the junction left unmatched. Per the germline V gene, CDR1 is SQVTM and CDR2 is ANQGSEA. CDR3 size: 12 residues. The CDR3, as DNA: TGCAGCGTAGCTGGACAGGGTGGGACCCAGTACTTC. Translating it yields CSVAGQGGTQYF.

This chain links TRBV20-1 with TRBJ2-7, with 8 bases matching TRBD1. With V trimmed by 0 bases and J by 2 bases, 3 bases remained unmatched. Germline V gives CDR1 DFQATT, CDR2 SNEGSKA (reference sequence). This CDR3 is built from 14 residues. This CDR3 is CSARDMTGAYEQYF. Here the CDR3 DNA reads TGCAGTGCTAGAGATATGACAGGGGCCTACGAGCAGTACTTC.

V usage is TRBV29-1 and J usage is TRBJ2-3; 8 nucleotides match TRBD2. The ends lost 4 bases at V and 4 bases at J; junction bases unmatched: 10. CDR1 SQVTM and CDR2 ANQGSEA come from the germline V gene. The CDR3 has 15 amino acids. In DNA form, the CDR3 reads TGCAGCGTTGGTGCGGGAGGAACGGGCGCAGATACGCAGTATTTT. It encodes CSVGAGGTGADTQYF.

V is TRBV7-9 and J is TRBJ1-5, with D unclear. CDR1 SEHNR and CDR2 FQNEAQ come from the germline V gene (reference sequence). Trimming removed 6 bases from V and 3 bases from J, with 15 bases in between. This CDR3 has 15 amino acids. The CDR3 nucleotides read TGTGCCAGCAGTGTAAACGCAGCTCCCAATCAGCCCCAGCATTTT. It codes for CASSVNAAPNQPQHF.

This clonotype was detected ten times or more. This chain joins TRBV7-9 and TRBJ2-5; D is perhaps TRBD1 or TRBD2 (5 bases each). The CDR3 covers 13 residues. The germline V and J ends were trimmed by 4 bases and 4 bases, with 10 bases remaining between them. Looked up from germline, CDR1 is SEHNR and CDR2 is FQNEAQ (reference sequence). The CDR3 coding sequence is TGTGCCAGCAGCTCGGGACCGAGAGAGACCCAGTACTTC. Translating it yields CASSSGPRETQYF. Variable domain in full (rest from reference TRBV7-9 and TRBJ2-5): DTGVSQNPRHKITKRGQNVTFRCDPISEHNRLYWYRQTLGQGPEFLTYFQNEAQLEKSRLLSDRFSAERPKGSFSTLEIQRTEQGDSAMYLCASSSGPRETQYFGPGTRLLVL.

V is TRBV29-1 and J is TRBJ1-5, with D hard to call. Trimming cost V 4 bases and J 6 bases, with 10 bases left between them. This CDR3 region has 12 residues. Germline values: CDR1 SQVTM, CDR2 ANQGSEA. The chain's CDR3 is CSVGGNGQPQHF. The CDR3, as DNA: TGCAGCGTTGGCGGGAATGGTCAGCCCCAGCATTTT.

Here the CDR3 reads CASSQEGVGGDRQYF. CDR3 nucleotide sequence: TGCGCCAGCAGCCAAGAAGGTGTAGGGGGCGATCGACAGTACTTC. The chain carries TRBV4-3 and TRBJ2-7; TRBD1 matches 7 bases. Germline CDR1 is LGHNA and CDR2 is YSLEER. V shed 0 bases, J shed 10 bases, and the junction held 12 bases outside the gene matches. CDR3 length: 15 amino acids.

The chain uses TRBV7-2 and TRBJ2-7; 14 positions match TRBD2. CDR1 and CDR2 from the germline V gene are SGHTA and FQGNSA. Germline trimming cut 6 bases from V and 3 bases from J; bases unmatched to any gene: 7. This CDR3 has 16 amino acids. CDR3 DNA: TGTGCCAGCAGTTTGCAAGGGACTAGCGGGGGCTACGAGCAGTACTTC. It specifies CASSLQGTSGGYEQYF.

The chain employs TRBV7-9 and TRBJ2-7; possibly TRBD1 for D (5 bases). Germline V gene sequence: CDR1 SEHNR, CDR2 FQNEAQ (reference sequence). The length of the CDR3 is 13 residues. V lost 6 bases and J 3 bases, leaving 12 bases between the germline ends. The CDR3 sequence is CASSNTGCYEQYF. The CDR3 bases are TGTGCCAGCAGTAACACAGGATGCTACGAGCAGTACTTC.

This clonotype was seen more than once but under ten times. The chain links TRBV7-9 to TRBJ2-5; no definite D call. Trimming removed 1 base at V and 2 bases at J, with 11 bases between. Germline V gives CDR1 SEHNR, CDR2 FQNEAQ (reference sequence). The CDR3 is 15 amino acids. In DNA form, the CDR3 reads TGTGCCAGCAGCTTAGTCGGCGAGGCTCAAGAGACCCAGTACTTC. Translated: CASSLVGEAQETQYF. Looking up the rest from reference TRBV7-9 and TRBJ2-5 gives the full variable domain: DTGVSQNPRHKITKRGQNVTFRCDPISEHNRLYWYRQTLGQGPEFLTYFQNEAQLEKSRLLSDRFSAERPKGSFSTLEIQRTEQGDSAMYLCASSLVGEAQETQYFGPGTRLLVL.

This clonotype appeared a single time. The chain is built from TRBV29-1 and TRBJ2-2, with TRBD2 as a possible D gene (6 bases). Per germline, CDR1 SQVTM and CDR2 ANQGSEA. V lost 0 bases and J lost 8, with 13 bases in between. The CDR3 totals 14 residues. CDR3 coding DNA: TGCAGCGTTGAAGAGGCTTTCGGGGGAGGGGAGCTGTTTTTT. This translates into CSVEEAFGGGELFF.

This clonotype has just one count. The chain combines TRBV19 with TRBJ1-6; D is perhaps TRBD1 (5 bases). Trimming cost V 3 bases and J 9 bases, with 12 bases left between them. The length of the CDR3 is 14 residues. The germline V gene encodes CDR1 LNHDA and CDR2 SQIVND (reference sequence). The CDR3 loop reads CASSIEGAGSPLHF. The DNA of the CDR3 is TGTGCCAGTAGTATTGAAGGGGCTGGTTCACCCCTCCACTTT.

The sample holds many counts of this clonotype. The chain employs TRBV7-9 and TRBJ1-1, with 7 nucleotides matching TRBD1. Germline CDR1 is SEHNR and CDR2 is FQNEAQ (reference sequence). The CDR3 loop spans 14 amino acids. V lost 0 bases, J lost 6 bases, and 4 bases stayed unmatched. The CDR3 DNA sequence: TGTGCCAGCAGCTTAGCGGGGACAGTCGCTGAAGCTTTCTTT. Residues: CASSLAGTVAEAFF.

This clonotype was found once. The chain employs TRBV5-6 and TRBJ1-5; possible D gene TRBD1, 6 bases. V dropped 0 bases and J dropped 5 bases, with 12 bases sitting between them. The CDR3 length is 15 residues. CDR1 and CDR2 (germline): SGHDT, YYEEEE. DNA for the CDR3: TGTGCCAGCAGCTTGGGTGCGGGGGCCCATCAGCCCCAGCATTTT. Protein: CASSLGAGAHQPQHF.

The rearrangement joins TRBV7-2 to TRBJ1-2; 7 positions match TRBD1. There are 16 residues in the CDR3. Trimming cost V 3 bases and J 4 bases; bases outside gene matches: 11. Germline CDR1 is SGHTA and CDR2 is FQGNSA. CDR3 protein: CASSLGTANLLYGYTF. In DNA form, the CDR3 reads TGTGCCAGCAGCTTGGGGACAGCCAACCTACTCTATGGCTACACCTTC.

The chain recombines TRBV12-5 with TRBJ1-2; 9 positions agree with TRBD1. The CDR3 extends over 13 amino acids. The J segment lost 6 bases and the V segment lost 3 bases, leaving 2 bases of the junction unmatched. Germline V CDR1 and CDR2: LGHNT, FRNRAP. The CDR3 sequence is CASGFGTGNGYTF. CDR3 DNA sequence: TGTGCTAGTGGTTTCGGGACAGGGAATGGCTACACCTTC.

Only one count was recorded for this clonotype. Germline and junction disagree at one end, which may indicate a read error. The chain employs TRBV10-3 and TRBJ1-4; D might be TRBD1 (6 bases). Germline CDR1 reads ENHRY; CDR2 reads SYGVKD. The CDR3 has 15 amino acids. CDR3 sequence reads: CASSANREWNEKLFF. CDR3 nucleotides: TGTGCCAGCAGTGCGAACAGGGAATGGAATGAAAAACTGTTTTTT.

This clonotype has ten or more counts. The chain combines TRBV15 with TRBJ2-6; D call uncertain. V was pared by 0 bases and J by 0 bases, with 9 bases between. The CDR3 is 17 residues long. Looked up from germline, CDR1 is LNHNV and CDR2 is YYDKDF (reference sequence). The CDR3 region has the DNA TGTGCCACCAGCAGAGACCGGTTCATCTCTGGGGCCAACGTCCTGACTTTC. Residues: CATSRDRFISGANVLTF.

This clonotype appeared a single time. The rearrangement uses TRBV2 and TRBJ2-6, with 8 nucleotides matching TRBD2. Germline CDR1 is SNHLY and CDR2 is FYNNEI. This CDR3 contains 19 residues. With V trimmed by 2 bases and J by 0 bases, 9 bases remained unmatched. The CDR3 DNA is TGTGCCAGCAGTGAACGTAGCGGGACCGGTAGCTCTGGGGCCAACGTCCTGACTTTC. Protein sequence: CASSERSGTGSSGANVLTF.